These 29 T cell receptor beta chains originate from one sample sequenced in a study of vaccination and CD4 T cells after COVID-19. Each CDR3 protein gets one entry after TCRdb re-called the PCR reads with MiXCR. The table includes roughly 20,000 distinct CDR3 sequences, about three fifths detected once. The material was CD4+ T cells from blood, obtained after SARS-CoV-2 vaccination. These receptors were taken from a human donor who had recovered from COVID-19.

In this sample, this clonotype is medium-sized. The V and J genes are TRBV7-2 and TRBJ2-3; D gene unclear. Germline V gene lookup returns CDR1 SGHTA and CDR2 FQGNSA. Trimming pared 2 bases from V and 3 bases from J, leaving 0 bases between. CDR3 length: 11 amino acids. CDR3 loop: CASSLTDTQYF. The CDR3 nucleotides read TGTGCCAGCAGCTTAACAGATACGCAGTATTTT.

This chain links TRBV20-1 with TRBJ2-7; a weak D match, TRBD1 (6 bases). V lost 6 bases and J 0 bases, leaving 15 bases between the germline ends. CDR3 length: 14 residues. Per the germline V gene, CDR1 is DFQATT and CDR2 is SNEGSKA (reference sequence). Here the CDR3 reads CSAHGQPISYEQYF. The CDR3 DNA sequence: TGCAGTGCACACGGACAGCCCATCTCCTACGAGCAGTACTTC.

V usage is TRBV5-1 and J usage is TRBJ1-1, with D possibly TRBD1 on 6 matching bases. V was pared by 2 bases and J by 4 bases, with 12 bases between. The germline V gene has CDR1 SGHRS and CDR2 YFSETQ. The CDR3 length is 14 residues. CDR3 DNA: TGCGCCAGCAGCTTCAGCAGGGGTAGCACTGAAGCTTTCTTT. Encoded protein: CASSFSRGSTEAFF.

The rearrangement links TRBV7-8 to TRBJ2-1; D may match TRBD1 or TRBD2 (5 bases each). The V gene lost 5 bases and the J gene lost 2 bases, with 19 bases spanning the gap. The length of the CDR3 is 17 residues. Germline CDR1 is SGHVS and CDR2 is FQNEAQ. CDR3 in amino acids: CASSPSWNRDAYNEQFF. The CDR3 DNA reads TGTGCCAGCAGCCCCAGCTGGAATAGGGACGCCTACAATGAGCAGTTCTTC.

The chain employs TRBV20-1 and TRBJ2-3; 11 bases map to TRBD2. The CDR3 loop spans 16 amino acids. The germline gives CDR1 DFQATT, CDR2 SNEGSKA (reference sequence). J gave up 5 bases and V 2 bases, and 9 bases lay outside the gene matches. The chain's CDR3 is CSARPQLAGGIDTQYF. The DNA for the CDR3 is TGCAGTGCTAGACCCCAGCTAGCGGGAGGAATAGATACGCAGTATTTT.

The chain combines TRBV7-2 with TRBJ2-5; D unclear. The V end was cut by 1 base, the J end by 1 base, with 7 bases between. Looked up from germline, CDR1 is SGHTA and CDR2 is FQGNSA. The CDR3 extends over 14 amino acids. In DNA, the CDR3 is TGTGCCAGCAGCTTAGGTTCGTTCCAAGAGACCCAGTACTTC. Translated: CASSLGSFQETQYF.

This clonotype has more than one count but fewer than ten. The chain has TRBV29-1 and TRBJ1-5, with 10 bases fitting TRBD1. J was trimmed by 7 bases and V by 6 bases; bases with no gene match: 6. Germline V gives CDR1 SQVTM, CDR2 ANQGSEA. The CDR3 extends over 13 amino acids. CDR3 DNA: TGCAGCGTGGGTGGACAGGGGGGGCAGCCCCAGCATTTT. Translating it yields CSVGGQGGQPQHF.

The chain employs TRBV3-1 and TRBJ2-7, with TRBD2 identical over 9 bases. The CDR3 consists of 18 residues. Germline V gene data show CDR1 as LGHDT and CDR2 as YNNKEL (reference sequence). After removal of 4 bases from V and 0 bases from J, the junction contained 13 bases not matched to a gene. CDR3 amino acids: CASSPTVAIAGVSYEQYF. The CDR3 DNA reads TGTGCCAGCAGCCCCACCGTCGCAATAGCGGGGGTCTCCTACGAGCAGTACTTC.

Only one count was recorded for this clonotype. This chain joins TRBV20-1 and TRBJ2-4, with D perhaps TRBD2 (6 bases). Trimming stripped 0 bases from V and 2 bases from J, with 17 bases between. The CDR3 is made up of 17 amino acids. Germline V gene data show CDR1 as DFQATT and CDR2 as SNEGSKA (reference sequence). DNA for the CDR3: TGCAGTGCTAGAGATCCGGGCAGGAGGGGCCCCAAAAACATTCAGTACTTC. It is translated as CSARDPGRRGPKNIQYF.

The genes are TRBV6-1 and TRBJ2-3, with TRBD2 matching over 10 bases. In germline, CDR1 is MNHNS, CDR2 SASEGT. This CDR3 is 16 amino acids long. The junction had 14 bases not matched to a gene; V was cut back by 7 bases and J by 7 bases. For the CDR3, the DNA is TGTGCCAGCACCCTCGTGGGAGCGGGAGGGCCGTATACGCAGTATTTT. Encoded protein: CASTLVGAGGPYTQYF.

CDR3 sequence (DNA): TGTGCCAGCAGTGAACCGGCAGGCGGTGGCTACACCTTC. As protein: CASSEPAGGGYTF. The chain has TRBV25-1 and TRBJ1-2, with unresolved D. There are 13 residues in the CDR3. The V gene's germline CDR1 is MGHDK and CDR2 SYGVNS. V was shortened by 2 bases and J by 7 bases, with 11 bases between the two germline ends.

This clonotype was detected a few times. The chain carries TRBV19 and TRBJ1-6, with 8 positions matching TRBD1. V lost 2 bases, J lost 10 bases, and 4 bases stayed unmatched. The CDR3 loop spans 14 amino acids. From germline, CDR1 is LNHDA and CDR2 SQIVND (reference sequence). CDR3 DNA sequence: TGTGCCAGTAGTATACAGGGGGCTCGATCACCCCTCCACTTT. Its protein is CASSIQGARSPLHF.

The rearrangement links TRBV6-1 to TRBJ2-7, with D tentatively TRBD1 (6 bases). The germline gives CDR1 MNHNS, CDR2 SASEGT. The CDR3 consists of 15 residues. Trimming left V 11 bases short and J 0 bases short, with 20 bases between. CDR3 DNA: TGTGCCGCCTCCCTCGCCCAGGGGAGCTCCTACGAGCAGTACTTC. It codes for CAASLAQGSSYEQYF.

CDR3: CASSGGDDTDTQYF. DNA of the CDR3: TGTGCCAGTAGTGGCGGAGACGACACAGATACGCAGTATTTT. The chain combines TRBV19 with TRBJ2-3; no definite D call. Germline-derived CDR1 and CDR2 are LNHDA and SQIVND (reference sequence). The CDR3 consists of 14 residues. V lost 5 bases and J 2 bases, leaving 11 bases between the germline ends.

This clonotype was recorded once. J is TRBJ1-4 and V is TRBV24-1, with 11 bases aligning to TRBD1. Germline-derived CDR1 and CDR2 are KGHDR and SFDVKD. With V trimmed by 3 bases and J by 4 bases, 9 bases remained unmatched. CDR3 length: 18 amino acids. The CDR3 coding sequence is TGTGCCACCAGTGATCCCCGGACAGGGGGCGCCGGTAATGAAAAACTGTTTTTT. This sequence encodes CATSDPRTGGAGNEKLFF.

The chain links TRBV28 to TRBJ2-1; TRBD1 is a possible D gene (7 bases). The CDR3 runs 15 residues. V was pared by 7 bases and J by 7 bases, with 20 bases between. Germline V CDR1 and CDR2: MDHEN, SYDVKM. CDR3 DNA sequence: TGTGCCAGCATCGCGTGGGGCCAGGGGGGAAATGAGCAGTTCTTC. It translates to CASIAWGQGGNEQFF. The full variable domain, with the rest looked up from reference TRBV28 and TRBJ2-1, is DVKVTQSSRYLVKRTGEKVFLECVQDMDHENMFWYRQDPGLGLRLIYFSYDVKMKEKGDIPEGYSVSREKKERFSLILESASTNQTSMYLCASIAWGQGGNEQFFGPGTRLTVL.

This clonotype was seen only a few times. The genes are TRBV6-1 and TRBJ2-3; D gene unclear. The CDR3 is 13 residues long. The V gene lost 6 bases and the J gene lost 0 bases, with 7 bases spanning the gap. The germline V gene has CDR1 MNHNS and CDR2 SASEGT. The CDR3 DNA reads TGTGCCAGCAGGGGGTCTAGCACAGATACGCAGTATTTT. This codes for CASRGSSTDTQYF.

The V gene is TRBV5-4, the J gene TRBJ1-2, with D unresolved. This CDR3 has 12 residues. Germline CDR1 and CDR2: SGHNT and YYREEE (reference sequence). The V gene lost 4 bases and the J gene lost 6 bases, with 10 bases spanning the gap. CDR3 nucleotides: TGTGCCAGCAGCCAGGTAGCCGATGGCTACACCTTC. Translated: CASSQVADGYTF.

The rearrangement links TRBV6-5 to TRBJ2-2; 9 positions match TRBD2. The CDR3 length is 16 residues. The trim removed 0 bases at V and 4 bases at J, leaving 3 bases unmatched. CDR1 and CDR2 (germline): MNHEY, SVGAGI. The CDR3 nucleotides are TGTGCCAGCAGTTACTCAGCACTAGCGGGCACCGGGGAGCTGTTTTTT. Its protein product is CASSYSALAGTGELFF.

The chain links TRBV27 to TRBJ1-4; D gene unclear. V gave up 4 bases and J gave up 0 bases, with 15 bases separating them. Germline values: CDR1 MNHEY, CDR2 SMNVEV (reference sequence). This CDR3 has 17 amino acids. This CDR3 is CASSSTRDPTTNEKLFF. CDR3 sequence (DNA): TGTGCCAGCAGTTCAACAAGAGATCCTACAACTAATGAAAAACTGTTTTTT.

This chain joins TRBV6-1 and TRBJ2-5, with 12 bases that match TRBD2. Looked up from germline, CDR1 is MNHNS and CDR2 is SASEGT. This CDR3 has 16 amino acids. With V trimmed by 5 bases and J by 4 bases, 8 bases remained unmatched. CDR3 nucleotide sequence: TGTGCCAGCAGTCCAACTAGCGGGAGGCGAGGAGAGACCCAGTACTTC. Its translation: CASSPTSGRRGETQYF.

V is TRBV4-1 and J is TRBJ2-7, with D uncertain. V shed 0 bases and J shed 6 bases, with 15 bases lying between them. CDR3 size: 15 residues. Germline-derived CDR1 and CDR2 are MGHRA and YSYEKL. In DNA, the CDR3 is TGCGCCAGCAGCCAAGAAGGCTTTTCGGCGCCCGAGCAGTACTTC. Its translation is CASSQEGFSAPEQYF.

The chain is built from TRBV23-1 and TRBJ1-1; 9 positions agree with TRBD1. TRBV23-1 is flagged as an ORF with uncertain function. Unmatched junction bases numbered 3, after V lost 2 bases and J lost 5 bases. The CDR3 has 14 amino acids. The CDR3 bases are TGCGCCAGCAGTCAACCGACAGGGGGAACTGAAGCTTTCTTT. This translates into CASSQPTGGTEAFF.

This clonotype was recorded only once. CDR3 amino acids: CSARTPLLGEQFF. Here the CDR3 DNA reads TGCAGTGCTAGAACCCCCTTATTAGGTGAGCAGTTCTTC. The rearrangement links TRBV20-1 to TRBJ2-1; D is unresolved. The CDR3 is 13 residues long. The V gene's germline CDR1 is DFQATT and CDR2 SNEGSKA (reference sequence). Trimming shortened V by 2 bases and J by 9 bases, and 14 bases separated the two germline ends.

This clonotype showed up just once. This chain joins TRBV7-9 and TRBJ2-7; 8 bases match TRBD1. V dropped 4 bases and J dropped 3; count of bases not matched to a gene: 8. The CDR3 extends over 15 amino acids. CDR1 and CDR2 (germline): SEHNR, FQNEAQ (reference sequence). The CDR3: CASSSLRTGYYEQYF. The CDR3 DNA reads TGTGCCAGCAGCTCCCTCCGGACAGGGTACTACGAGCAGTACTTC.

The table lists this clonotype with a few counts. The CDR3 here is CASSPGEGLWNSPLHF. The CDR3 coding sequence is TGTGCCAGCAGCCCGGGGGAGGGGCTTTGGAATTCACCCCTCCACTTT. This chain uses TRBV5-4 with TRBJ1-6; weak D call: TRBD1 (5 bases). The length of the CDR3 is 16 residues. Germline V lookup: CDR1 SGHNT, CDR2 YYREEE (reference sequence). The germline V and J ends were trimmed by 4 bases and 7 bases, with 18 bases remaining between them.

The rearrangement joins TRBV29-1 to TRBJ1-1; 9 positions agree with TRBD1. CDR1 and CDR2 (germline): SQVTM, ANQGSEA. The J segment lost 1 base and the V segment lost 7 bases, leaving 4 bases of the junction unmatched. The CDR3 is 13 amino acids. In DNA form, the CDR3 reads TGCAGCGCGACGGACAGGGGGAACACTGAAGCTTTCTTT. It is translated as CSATDRGNTEAFF.

This chain links TRBV19 with TRBJ1-5; TRBD1 might be the D (5 bases). There are 13 residues in the CDR3. Germline V gene lookup returns CDR1 LNHDA and CDR2 SQIVND (reference sequence). CDR3 nucleotide sequence: TGTGCGGTGGGGGAGTTAGGCAATCAGCCCCAGCATTTT. Residues: CAVGELGNQPQHF. Full variable domain (missing parts from reference TRBV19 and TRBJ1-5): DGGITQSPKYLFRKEGQNVTLSCEQNLNHDAMYWYRQDPGQGLRLIYYSQIVNDFQKGDIAEGYSVSREKKESFPLTVTSAQKNPTAFYLCAVGELGNQPQHFGDGTRLSIL.

The chain couples TRBV20-1 to TRBJ2-1, with 7 bases aligning to TRBD2. The CDR3 length is 18 residues. With 0 bases clipped from V and 7 bases from J, the junction kept 18 bases outside the gene matches. Germline CDR1 and CDR2: DFQATT and SNEGSKA (reference sequence). Here the CDR3 reads CSARDRWGWREPSNEQFF. CDR3 coding DNA: TGCAGTGCTAGAGATCGGTGGGGCTGGCGGGAGCCCAGTAATGAGCAGTTCTTC.